Listed below are T cell receptor beta chains from one sample, sequenced in a study of lung T cells in sarcoidosis with Löfgren's syndrome. Via MiXCR, TCRdb re-called the reads, giving one row per CDR3 protein. The sample consists of about 9,200 distinct CDR3 sequences, just under 20% of them appearing once. Sequencing input: CD4+ T cells from bronchoalveolar lavage. These receptors all come from a human donor with sarcoidosis (Löfgren's syndrome or another form), or a control subject (not recorded which). Each CDR3 is given with its conserved first and last residue. The D gene is left open where the match is weak. Size is omitted from some rows. Given values are once, few, many or a class for expanded clones.

cdr3_aa,cdr3_nt,v_call,d_call,clone_size,j_call
CSAGQNNEQFF,TGCAGTGCCGGACAGAACAATGAGCAGTTCTTC,TRBV20-1,.,many,TRBJ2-1
CASSLGEGTGEEQYF,TGTGCCAGCAGCTTAGGGGAGGGGACAGGGGAAGAGCAGTACTTC,TRBV7-2,TRBD1,many,TRBJ2-7
CAISDTIGDNEKLFF,TGTGCCATCAGTGACACGATAGGGGATAATGAAAAACTGTTTTTT,TRBV24-1,.,.,TRBJ1-4
CASSLRRAGGVGTEAFF,TGTGCCAGCAGCTTGCGAAGGGCAGGGGGCGTCGGCACTGAAGCTTTCTTT,TRBV5-6,TRBD1,many,TRBJ1-1
CASSPRGVSTDTQYF,TGTGCCAGCAGCCCCCGGGGGGTAAGCACAGATACGCAGTATTTT,TRBV9,TRBD2,.,TRBJ2-3
CASSSRGGSGETQYF,TGCGCCAGCAGCTCCCGCGGGGGGAGCGGGGAGACCCAGTACTTC,TRBV5-1,TRBD2,.,TRBJ2-5
CASSLSGTDTQYF,TGTGCCAGCAGTTTATCGGGCACAGATACGCAGTATTTT,TRBV27,.,medium-sized,TRBJ2-3
CASSVGITGTEAFF,TGTGCCAGCAGCGTAGGGATCACGGGGACTGAAGCTTTCTTT,TRBV9,.,medium-sized,TRBJ1-1
CAWRPWGILRTDTQYF,TGTGCCTGGAGACCGTGGGGGATTTTACGCACAGATACGCAGTATTTT,TRBV30,.,few,TRBJ2-3
CASSLTGPFYEQYF,TGTGCCAGCAGTCTAACCGGGCCGTTCTACGAGCAGTACTTC,TRBV6-2/TRBV6-3,.,medium-sized,TRBJ2-7
CSAPLSGRGVSTDTQYF,TGCAGTGCTCCCCTTAGCGGGAGGGGGGTTAGCACAGATACGCAGTATTTT,TRBV20-1,TRBD2,medium-sized,TRBJ2-3
CASSQETGANSPLHF,TGTGCCAGCAGCCAAGAGACAGGGGCCAATTCACCCCTCCACTTT,TRBV4-2,TRBD1,many,TRBJ1-6
CSVAPNYGYTF,TGCAGCGTTGCCCCTAACTATGGCTACACCTTC,TRBV29-1,.,many,TRBJ1-2
CASSLGTAKNIQYF,TGTGCCAGCAGTTTAGGTACGGCCAAAAACATTCAGTACTTC,TRBV27,.,many,TRBJ2-4
CASSSDRTDTQYF,TGTGCCAGCAGTTCCGACAGGACAGATACGCAGTATTTT,TRBV6-1,.,many,TRBJ2-3
CASSSDNTGYGYTF,TGCGCCAGCAGCTCCGACAATACAGGGTATGGCTACACCTTC,TRBV5-1,.,many,TRBJ1-2
CASSSPFENAFYGYTF,TGTGCCAGCAGCTCCCCGTTTGAGAATGCTTTCTATGGCTACACCTTC,TRBV7-9,.,many,TRBJ1-2
CASSSGAVVTDTQYF,TGTGCCAGCAGCTCCGGGGCCGTCGTCACAGATACGCAGTATTTT,TRBV7-2,.,medium-sized,TRBJ2-3
CASSQDRTDSRPDTQYF,TGTGCCAGCAGCCAAGATAGGACGGATAGCAGACCAGATACGCAGTATTTT,TRBV4-2,.,medium-sized,TRBJ2-3
CSARGQTGNSYNEQFF,TGCAGTGCTAGAGGTCAGACAGGGAACTCCTACAATGAGCAGTTCTTC,TRBV20-1,TRBD1,few,TRBJ2-1
CATSDQQDSTDTQYF,TGTGCCACCAGTGACCAACAGGACAGTACAGATACGCAGTATTTT,TRBV24-1,.,many,TRBJ2-3
CSVSGGSGNTIYF,TGCAGCGTTTCGGGGGGCTCTGGAAACACCATATATTTT,TRBV29-1,.,many,TRBJ1-3
CASSSRTDTQYF,TGTGCCAGCAGTTCCCGGACCGATACGCAGTATTTT,TRBV28,.,medium-sized,TRBJ2-3
CAIRPGQDSYEQYF,TGTGCCATCAGACCTGGACAGGACTCCTACGAGCAGTACTTC,TRBV10-3,TRBD1,many,TRBJ2-7
CSARGWVNTEAFF,TGCAGTGCTAGAGGGTGGGTGAACACTGAAGCTTTCTTT,TRBV20-1,.,medium-sized,TRBJ1-1
CASRTGTGFEKLFF,TGTGCCAGCAGAACCGGGACAGGGTTTGAAAAACTGTTTTTT,TRBV6-1,TRBD1,many,TRBJ1-4
CASSQESPGGSTDTQYF,TGTGCCAGCAGCCAAGAATCACCGGGCGGGTCCACAGATACGCAGTATTTT,TRBV3-1,.,medium-sized,TRBJ2-3
CASSFLTQGNTIYF,TGTGCCAGCAGTTTCTTGACTCAGGGAAACACCATATATTTT,TRBV13,.,many,TRBJ1-3
CAISPQGLEGNTIYF,TGTGCCATCAGTCCGCAGGGACTGGAAGGAAACACCATATATTTT,TRBV10-3,.,many,TRBJ1-3
CASSQGQGNTEAFF,TGTGCCAGCAGCCAGGGACAGGGGAACACTGAAGCTTTCTTT,TRBV27,TRBD1,medium-sized,TRBJ1-1
CSASGSRGEQYF,TGCAGTGCCTCCGGCAGCCGTGGCGAGCAGTACTTC,TRBV20-1,.,many,TRBJ2-7
CASSPPLDSGELFF,TGTGCCAGCAGCCCTCCACTAGATTCCGGGGAGCTGTTTTTT,TRBV3-1,.,many,TRBJ2-2
CASSLRRAGTDTQYF,TGTGCCAGTAGTTTAAGGAGGGCCGGCACAGATACGCAGTATTTT,TRBV28,.,.,TRBJ2-3
CASSTGGTDTQYF,TGTGCCAGCTCCACGGGAGGCACAGATACGCAGTATTTT,TRBV2,.,many,TRBJ2-3
CASSLPAGGGNEQFF,TGTGCCAGCAGCTTACCTGCGGGGGGAGGCAATGAGCAGTTCTTC,TRBV11-2,TRBD2,many,TRBJ2-1
CASSTDRVATNEKLFF,TGTGCCAGCAGTACGGACAGGGTGGCAACTAATGAAAAACTGTTTTTT,TRBV7-9,TRBD1,many,TRBJ1-4
CASRPGLAVHTQYF,TGTGCCAGCAGGCCGGGACTAGCTGTTCATACGCAGTATTTT,TRBV6-1,TRBD2,medium-sized,TRBJ2-3
CAISRDTSYNEQFF,TGTGCCATCAGTCGGGACACATCCTACAATGAGCAGTTCTTC,TRBV10-3,.,medium-sized,TRBJ2-1
CASSTLSRDNQPQHF,TGTGCCAGTAGTACTTTGAGCAGGGACAATCAGCCCCAGCATTTT,TRBV19,.,many,TRBJ1-5